This T cell receptor (beta chain) was obtained from a study of beta chain features in type 1 diabetes. The sequenced template was cDNA made from the entire isolated RNA. Sequenced by immunoSEQ multiplex PCR; TCRdb stores in-frame clones only, minus some. This table holds around 500,000 clones, around 10% found once. With 7 bases removed from V and 2 bases from J, the gap between germline ends came to 6 bases. CDR3 length equals 12 residues. Per the germline V gene, CDR1 is MNHNS and CDR2 is SASEGT. This clonotype was obtained from a woman under 30 in good health. This chain connects TRBV6-1 to TRBJ1-3, with D possibly being TRBD1 (6 bases). The sequenced sample consisted of naive CD4+ T cells from blood. CDR3 bases: TGTGCCAGCAACAGGGCTGGAAACACCATATATTTT. Residues: CASNRAGNTIYF.